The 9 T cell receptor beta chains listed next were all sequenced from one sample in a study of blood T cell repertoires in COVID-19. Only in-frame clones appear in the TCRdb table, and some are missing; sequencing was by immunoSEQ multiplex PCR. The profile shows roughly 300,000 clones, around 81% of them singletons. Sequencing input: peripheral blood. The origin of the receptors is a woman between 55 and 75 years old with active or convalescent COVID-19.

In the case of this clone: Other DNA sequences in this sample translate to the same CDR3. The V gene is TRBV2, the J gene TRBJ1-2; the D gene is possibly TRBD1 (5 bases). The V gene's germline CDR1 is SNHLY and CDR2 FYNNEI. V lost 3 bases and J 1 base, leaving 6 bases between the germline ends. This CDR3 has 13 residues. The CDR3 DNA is TGTGCCAGCAGTGAGCAGGGTAACTATGGCTACACCTTC. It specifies CASSEQGNYGYTF. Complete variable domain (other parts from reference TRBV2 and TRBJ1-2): EPEVTQTPSHQVTQMGQEVILRCVPISNHLYFYWYRQILGQKVEFLVSFYNNEISEKSEIFDDQFSVERPDGSNFTLKIRSTKLEDSAMYFCASSEQGNYGYTFGSGTRLTVV.

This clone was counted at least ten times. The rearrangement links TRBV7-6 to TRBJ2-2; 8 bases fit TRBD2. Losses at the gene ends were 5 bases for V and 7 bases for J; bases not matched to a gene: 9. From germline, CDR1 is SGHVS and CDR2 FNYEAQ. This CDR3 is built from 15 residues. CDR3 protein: CASSGAGGAVGELFF. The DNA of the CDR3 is TGTGCCAGCAGCGGGGCCGGGGGGGCGGTCGGGGAGCTGTTTTTT.

The CDR3 loop is CASSFAQGTEAFF. The CDR3 nucleotides read TGTGCCAGCAGTTTCGCACAGGGCACTGAAGCTTTCTTT. This chain joins TRBV12-3 or TRBV12-4 and TRBJ1-1, with D possibly TRBD1 on 6 matching bases. This CDR3 region has 13 residues. Trimming took 3 bases from V and 4 from J, leaving 9 bases between them.

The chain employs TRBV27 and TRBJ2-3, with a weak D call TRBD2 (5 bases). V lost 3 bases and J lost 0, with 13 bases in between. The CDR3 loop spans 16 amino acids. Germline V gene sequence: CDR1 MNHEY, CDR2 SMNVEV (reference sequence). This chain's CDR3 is CASSFWRTRSTDTQYF. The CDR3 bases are TGTGCCAGCAGTTTTTGGCGAACTAGGAGCACAGATACGCAGTATTTT.

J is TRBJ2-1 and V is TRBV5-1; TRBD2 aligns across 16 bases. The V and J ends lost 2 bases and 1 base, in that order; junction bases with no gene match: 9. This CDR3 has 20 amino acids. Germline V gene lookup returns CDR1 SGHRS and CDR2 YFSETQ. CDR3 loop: CASSLYGTSGGDGSYNEQFF. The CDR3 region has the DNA TGCGCCAGCAGCTTATACGGGACTAGCGGGGGGGACGGGTCCTACAATGAGCAGTTCTTC.

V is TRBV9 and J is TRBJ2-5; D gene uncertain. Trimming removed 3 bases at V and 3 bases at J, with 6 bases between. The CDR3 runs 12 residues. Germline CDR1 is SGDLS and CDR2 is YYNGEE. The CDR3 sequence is CASSASEETQYF. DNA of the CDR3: TGTGCCAGCAGCGCTTCCGAAGAGACCCAGTACTTC.

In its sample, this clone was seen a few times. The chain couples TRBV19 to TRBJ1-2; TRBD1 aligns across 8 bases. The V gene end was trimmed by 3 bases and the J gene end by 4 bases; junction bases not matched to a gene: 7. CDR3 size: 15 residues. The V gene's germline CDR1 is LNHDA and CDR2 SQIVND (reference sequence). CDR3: CASSIVQGATYGYTF. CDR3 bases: TGTGCCAGTAGTATTGTCCAGGGGGCAACCTATGGCTACACCTTC.

Here the CDR3 DNA reads TGTGCCAGCAGCCCTCTAAGCGGGGGTACTAGGGACACTGAAGCTTTCTTT. Translation: CASSPLSGGTRDTEAFF. This chain joins TRBV5-6 and TRBJ1-1; possibly TRBD1 for D (5 bases). CDR3 length: 17 residues. Germline V CDR1 and CDR2: SGHDT, YYEEEE. V was cut by 4 bases and J by 3 bases, with 22 bases left in between.

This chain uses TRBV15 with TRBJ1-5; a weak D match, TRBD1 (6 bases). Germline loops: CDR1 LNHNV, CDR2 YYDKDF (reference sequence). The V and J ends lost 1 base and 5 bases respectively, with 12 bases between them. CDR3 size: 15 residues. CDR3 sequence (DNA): TGTGCCACCAGCAGAGGGGGGCAGGGTCATCAGCCCCAGCATTTT. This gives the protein CATSRGGQGHQPQHF.